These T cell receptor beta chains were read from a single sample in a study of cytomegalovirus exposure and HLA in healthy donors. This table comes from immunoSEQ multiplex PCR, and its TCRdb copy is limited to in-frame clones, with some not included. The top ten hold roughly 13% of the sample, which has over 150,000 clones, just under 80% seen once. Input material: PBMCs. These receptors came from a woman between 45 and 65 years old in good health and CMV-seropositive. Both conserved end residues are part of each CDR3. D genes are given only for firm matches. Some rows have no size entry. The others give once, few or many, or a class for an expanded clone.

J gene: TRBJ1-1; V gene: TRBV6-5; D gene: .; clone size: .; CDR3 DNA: TGTGCCAGCAGTCCCTCGGGGAAAGCTGAGGCTTTCTTT; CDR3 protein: CASSPSGKAEAFF
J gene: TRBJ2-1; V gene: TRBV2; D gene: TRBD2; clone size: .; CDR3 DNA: TGTGCCAGCAGTTTGCAGGGAGGGTTCTACAATGAGCAGTTCTTC; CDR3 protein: CASSLQGGFYNEQFF
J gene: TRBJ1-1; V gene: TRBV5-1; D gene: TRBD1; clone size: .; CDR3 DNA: TGCGCCAGCACTGACAGGGGGCTTAACACTGAAGCTTTCTTT; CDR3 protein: CASTDRGLNTEAFF
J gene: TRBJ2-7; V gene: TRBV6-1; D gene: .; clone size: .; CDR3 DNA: TGTGCCAGCAACATGGGTGGACAGTTCTACGAGCAGTACTTC; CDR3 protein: CASNMGGQFYEQYF
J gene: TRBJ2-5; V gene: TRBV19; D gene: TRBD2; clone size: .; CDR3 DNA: TGTGCCAGTAGTAGCCATGATAGCGGGGTGGAGACCCAGTACTTC; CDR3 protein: CASSSHDSGVETQYF
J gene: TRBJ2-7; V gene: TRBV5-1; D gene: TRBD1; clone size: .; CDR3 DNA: TGCGCCAGCAGCTTGCTAAAGGGACAGGGATTCGAGCAGTACTTC; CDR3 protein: CASSLLKGQGFEQYF
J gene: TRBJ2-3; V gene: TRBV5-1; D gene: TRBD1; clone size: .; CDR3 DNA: TGCGCCAGCAACAGGGGCGACCTCCCTAGCACAGATACGCAGTATTTT; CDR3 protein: CASNRGDLPSTDTQYF
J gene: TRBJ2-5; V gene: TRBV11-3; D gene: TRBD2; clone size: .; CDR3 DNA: TGTGCCAGCAGCTTAGGGCTAGGAGCGGGGCAAGAGACCCAGTACTTC; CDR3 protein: CASSLGLGAGQETQYF
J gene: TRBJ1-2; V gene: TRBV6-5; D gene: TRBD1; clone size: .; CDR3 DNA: TGTGCCAGCAGTTATGCGTGGGACAGCTATGGCTACACCTTC; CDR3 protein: CASSYAWDSYGYTF
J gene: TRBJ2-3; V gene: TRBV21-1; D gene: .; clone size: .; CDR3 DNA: TGTGCCAGCAGCAAAGGGACAGGGGGCGAGGTTACAGATACGCAGTATTTT; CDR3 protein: CASSKGTGGEVTDTQYF
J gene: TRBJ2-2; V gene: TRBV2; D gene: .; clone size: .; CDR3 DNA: TGTGCCAGCAGTGAAGTAGTATCCGGGGAGCTGTTTTTT; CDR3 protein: CASSEVVSGELFF
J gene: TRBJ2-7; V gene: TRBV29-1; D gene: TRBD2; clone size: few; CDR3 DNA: TGCAGCGTTCGACTCAGCGGGGGTGAGGGGCAGTACTTC; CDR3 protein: CSVRLSGGEGQYF
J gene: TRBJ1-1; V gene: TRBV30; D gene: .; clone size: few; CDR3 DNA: TGTGCCTGGACTGGAGGACCTGTACTACCTGAAGCTTTCTTT; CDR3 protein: CAWTGGPVLPEAFF
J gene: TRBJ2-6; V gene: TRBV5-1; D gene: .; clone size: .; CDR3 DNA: TGCGCCAGCAGCTTGGAAGGGGCCTCTGGGGCCAACGTCCTGACTTTC; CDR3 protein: CASSLEGASGANVLTF
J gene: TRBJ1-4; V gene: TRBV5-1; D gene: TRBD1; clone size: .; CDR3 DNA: TGCGCCAGCAGTTATGTTGCCAGGGGGACTAATGAAAAACTGTTTTTT; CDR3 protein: CASSYVARGTNEKLFF
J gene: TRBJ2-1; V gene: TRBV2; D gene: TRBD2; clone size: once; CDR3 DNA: TGTGCCAGCAGGAGGACTAGCGGGGGGGGGTTCAATGAGCAGTTCTTC; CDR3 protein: CASRRTSGGGFNEQFF
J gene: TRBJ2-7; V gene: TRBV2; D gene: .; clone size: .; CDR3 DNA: TGTGCCAGCAGGGGTACAGGGCCCTACGAGCAGTACTTC; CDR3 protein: CASRGTGPYEQYF
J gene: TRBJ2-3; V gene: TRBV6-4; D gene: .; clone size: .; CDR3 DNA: TGTGCCAGCAGTGACGGGGGGGCCACAGATACGCAGTATTTT; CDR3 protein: CASSDGGATDTQYF
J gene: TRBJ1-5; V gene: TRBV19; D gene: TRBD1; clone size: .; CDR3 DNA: TGTGCCAGTAGCCTCGACAGGGAAGGAGGTCAGCCCCAGCATTTT; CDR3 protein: CASSLDREGGQPQHF
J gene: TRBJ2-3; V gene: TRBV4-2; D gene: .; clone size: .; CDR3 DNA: TGTGCCAGCAGCCCCTGGGCCCACACAGATACGCAGTATTTT; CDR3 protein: CASSPWAHTDTQYF
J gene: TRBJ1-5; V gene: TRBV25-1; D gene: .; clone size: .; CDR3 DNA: TGTGCCAGCAGTGACACAGATCAGCCCCAGCATTTT; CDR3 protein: CASSDTDQPQHF
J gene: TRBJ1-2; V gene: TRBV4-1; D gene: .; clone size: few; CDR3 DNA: TGCGCCAGCAGCCATCAGAGGGTGGAAGGCTACACCTTC; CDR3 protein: CASSHQRVEGYTF
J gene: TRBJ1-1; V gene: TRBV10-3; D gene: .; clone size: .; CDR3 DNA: TGTGCCACCCTACCCATTTTGAACACTGAAGCTTTCTTT; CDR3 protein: CATLPILNTEAFF
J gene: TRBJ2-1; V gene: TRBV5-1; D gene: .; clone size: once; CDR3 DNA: TGCGCCAGCAGCTTCTTAGGAGATGAGCAGTTCTTC; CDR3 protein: CASSFLGDEQFF
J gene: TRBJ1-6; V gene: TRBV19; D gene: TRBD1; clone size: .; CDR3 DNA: TGTGCCAGTAGTCCCAGGGACAGCCCACGATTCTCCGTCCACTTT; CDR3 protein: CASSPRDSPRFSVHF
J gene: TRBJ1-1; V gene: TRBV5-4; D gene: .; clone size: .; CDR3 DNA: TGTGCCTTCCCCGGAGTGGGGAACACTGAAGCTTTCTTT; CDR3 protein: CAFPGVGNTEAFF
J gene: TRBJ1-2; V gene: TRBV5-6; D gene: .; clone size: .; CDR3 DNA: TGTGCCAGCAGCAGCCTCCGGGACAAGCTCTTC; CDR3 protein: CASSSLRDKLF
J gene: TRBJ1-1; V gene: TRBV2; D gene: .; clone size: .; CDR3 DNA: TGTGCCAGCGGTTTGAAGTGGAGTAACACTGAAGCTTTCTTT; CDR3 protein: CASGLKWSNTEAFF
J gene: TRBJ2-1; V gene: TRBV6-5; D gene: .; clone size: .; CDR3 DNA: TGTGCCAGCAGTTACCGAGGAGACTACAATGAGCAGTTCTTC; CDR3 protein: CASSYRGDYNEQFF
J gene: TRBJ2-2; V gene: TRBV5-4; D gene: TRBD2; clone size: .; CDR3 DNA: TGTGCCAGCAGCCGGGAGGGGCGGACTCTAGCCACCGGGGAGCTGTTTTTT; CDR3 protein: CASSREGRTLATGELFF
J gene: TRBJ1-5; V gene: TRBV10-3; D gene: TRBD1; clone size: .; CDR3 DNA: TGTGCCATCAGTGAAGGGACAGGGGGTGGCCGCCAGCCCCAGCATTTT; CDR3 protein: CAISEGTGGGRQPQHF
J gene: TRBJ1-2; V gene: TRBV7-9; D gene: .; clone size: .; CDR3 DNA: TGTTCCAGCAGCTTAAATGCGGTCACCAGCTATGGCTACACCTTC; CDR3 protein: CSSSLNAVTSYGYTF
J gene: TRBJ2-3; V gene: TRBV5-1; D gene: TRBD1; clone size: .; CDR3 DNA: TGCGCCAGCAGCTTACAGGGGGGAGGCACAGATACGCAGTATTTT; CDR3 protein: CASSLQGGGTDTQYF
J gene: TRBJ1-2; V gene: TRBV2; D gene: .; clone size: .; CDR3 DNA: TGTGCCAGCAGTGATAACTTGTTCTATGGCTACACCTTC; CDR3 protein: CASSDNLFYGYTF
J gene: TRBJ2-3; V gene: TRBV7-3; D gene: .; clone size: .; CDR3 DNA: TGTGCCAGCAGCCGCTCCAGGGGAATGGATACGCAGTATTTT; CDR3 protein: CASSRSRGMDTQYF
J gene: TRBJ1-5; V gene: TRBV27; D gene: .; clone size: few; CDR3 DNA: TGTGCCAGCGGTGATTCCGTGGGGAGACATCAGCCCCAGCATTTT; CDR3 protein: CASGDSVGRHQPQHF
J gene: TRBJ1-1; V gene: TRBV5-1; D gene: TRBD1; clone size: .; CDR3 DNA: TGCGCCAGCGATCCGGGACAGGGGGCATACACTGAAGCTTTCTTT; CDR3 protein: CASDPGQGAYTEAFF
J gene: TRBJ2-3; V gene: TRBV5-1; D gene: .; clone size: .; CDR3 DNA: TGCGCCAGCAGCTTGGAACCCGGGGGCACAGATACGCAGTATTTT; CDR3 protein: CASSLEPGGTDTQYF
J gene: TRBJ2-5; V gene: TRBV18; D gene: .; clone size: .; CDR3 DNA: TGTGCCAGCTCACCGTCAATCCAAGAGACCCAGTACTTC; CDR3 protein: CASSPSIQETQYF
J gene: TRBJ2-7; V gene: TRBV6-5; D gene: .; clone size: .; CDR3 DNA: TGTGCCAGCAGCGGGTCTTTAGACTACGAGCAGTACTTC; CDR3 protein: CASSGSLDYEQYF
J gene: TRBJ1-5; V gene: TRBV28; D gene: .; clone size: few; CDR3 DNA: TGTGCCACTGCCGGTCAGCCCCAGCATTTT; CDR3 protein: CATAGQPQHF
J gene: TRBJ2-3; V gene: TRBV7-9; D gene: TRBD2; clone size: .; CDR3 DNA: TGTGCCAGCAGTCAGGGGACTAGCGGGGGCCGCACAGATACGCAGTATTTT; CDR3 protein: CASSQGTSGGRTDTQYF
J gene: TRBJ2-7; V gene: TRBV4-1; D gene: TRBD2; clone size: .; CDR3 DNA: TGCGCCAGCACCCCCGGGGGGGGACTTGGGGACGAGCAGTACTTC; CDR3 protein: CASTPGGGLGDEQYF
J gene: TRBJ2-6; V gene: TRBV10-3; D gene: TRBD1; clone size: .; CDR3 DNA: TGTGCCCTCCGTTCGGACAGGCCGGGCTCTGGGGCCAACGTCCTGACTTTC; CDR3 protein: CALRSDRPGSGANVLTF
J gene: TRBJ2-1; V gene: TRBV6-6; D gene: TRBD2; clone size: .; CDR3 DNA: TGTGCCAGCAGTTCTAGCGGGGGGTCCTACAATGAGCAGTTCTTC; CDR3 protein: CASSSSGGSYNEQFF
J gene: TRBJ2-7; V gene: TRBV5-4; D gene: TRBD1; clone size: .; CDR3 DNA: TGTGCCAGCAGCCCCACGGGACAGGGCCCCTACGAGCAGTACTTC; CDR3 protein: CASSPTGQGPYEQYF
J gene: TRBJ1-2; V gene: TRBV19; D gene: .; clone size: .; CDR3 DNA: TGTGCCAGTAGTAACACAGGGTTGAACTATGGCTACACCTTC; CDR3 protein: CASSNTGLNYGYTF
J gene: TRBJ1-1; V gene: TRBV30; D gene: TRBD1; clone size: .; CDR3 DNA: TGTGCCTGGAGTGTACCTACAGGGGGGAGGACTGAAGCTTTCTTT; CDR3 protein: CAWSVPTGGRTEAFF
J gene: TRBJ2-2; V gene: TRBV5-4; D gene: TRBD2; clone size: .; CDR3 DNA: TGTGCCAGCAGCTCCGGCGGGGGGGCTGCCGGGGAGCTGTTTTTT; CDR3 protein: CASSSGGGAAGELFF
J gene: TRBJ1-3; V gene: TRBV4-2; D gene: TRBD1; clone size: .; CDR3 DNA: TGTGCCAGCAGCCGCTTACAGGGGGCGGTTGGAAACACCATATATTTT; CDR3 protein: CASSRLQGAVGNTIYF
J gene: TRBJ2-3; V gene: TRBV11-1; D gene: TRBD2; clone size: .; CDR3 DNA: TGTGCCAGCAGCACCCGGAGCGGGGGAACAGATACGCAGTATTTT; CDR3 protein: CASSTRSGGTDTQYF
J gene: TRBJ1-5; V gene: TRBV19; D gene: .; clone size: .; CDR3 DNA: TGTGCCAGTAGCCCGCGCAGGGGCCGCAATCAGCCCCAGCATTTT; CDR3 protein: CASSPRRGRNQPQHF
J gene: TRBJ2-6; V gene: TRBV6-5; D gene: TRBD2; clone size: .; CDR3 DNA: TGTGCCAGCAGTTACTCGGGAGGGGCTGGGGCCAACGTCCTGACTTTC; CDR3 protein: CASSYSGGAGANVLTF